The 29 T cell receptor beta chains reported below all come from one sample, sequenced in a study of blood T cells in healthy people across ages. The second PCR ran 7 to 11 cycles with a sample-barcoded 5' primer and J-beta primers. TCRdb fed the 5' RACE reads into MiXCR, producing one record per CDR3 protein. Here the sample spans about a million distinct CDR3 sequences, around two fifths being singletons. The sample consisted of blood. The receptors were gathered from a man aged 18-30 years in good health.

CDR3 protein: CASSQDAQGQGGYTF. The CDR3 DNA sequence: TGTGCCAGCAGCCAAGATGCCCAGGGGCAAGGCGGCTACACCTTC. The rearrangement uses TRBV3-1 and TRBJ1-2; D is perhaps TRBD1 (6 bases). Germline V gene lookup returns CDR1 LGHDT and CDR2 YNNKEL (reference sequence). The CDR3 totals 15 residues. V was trimmed by 0 bases and J by 8 bases, leaving 16 bases between them.

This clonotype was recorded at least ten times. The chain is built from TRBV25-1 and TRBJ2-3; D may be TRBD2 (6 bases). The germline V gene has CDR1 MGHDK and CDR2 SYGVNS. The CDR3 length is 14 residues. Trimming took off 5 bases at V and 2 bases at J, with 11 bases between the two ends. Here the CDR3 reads CASSRSGDTDTQYF. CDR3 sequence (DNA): TGTGCCAGCAGTAGATCGGGGGACACAGATACGCAGTATTTT.

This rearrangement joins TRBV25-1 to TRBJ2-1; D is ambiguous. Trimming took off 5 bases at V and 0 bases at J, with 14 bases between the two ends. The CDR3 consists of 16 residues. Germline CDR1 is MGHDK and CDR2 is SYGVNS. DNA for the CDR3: TGTGCCAGCAGTCCCTCAAGGGTGGTCTCCTACAATGAGCAGTTCTTC. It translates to CASSPSRVVSYNEQFF.

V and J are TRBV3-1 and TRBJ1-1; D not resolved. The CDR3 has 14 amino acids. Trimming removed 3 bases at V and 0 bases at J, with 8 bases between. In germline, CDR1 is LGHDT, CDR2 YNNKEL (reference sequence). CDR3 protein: CASSHWVMNTEAFF. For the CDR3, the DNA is TGTGCCAGCAGCCATTGGGTCATGAACACTGAAGCTTTCTTT.

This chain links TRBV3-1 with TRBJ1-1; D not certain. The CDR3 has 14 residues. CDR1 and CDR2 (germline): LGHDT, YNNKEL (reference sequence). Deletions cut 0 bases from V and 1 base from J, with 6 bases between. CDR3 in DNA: TGTGCCAGCAGCCAAGATTCGGAGAACACTGAAGCTTTCTTT. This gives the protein CASSQDSENTEAFF.

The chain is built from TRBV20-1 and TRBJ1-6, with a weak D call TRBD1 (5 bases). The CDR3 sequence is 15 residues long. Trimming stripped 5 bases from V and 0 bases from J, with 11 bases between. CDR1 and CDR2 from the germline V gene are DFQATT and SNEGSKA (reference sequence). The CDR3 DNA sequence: TGCAGTGCTCGGGGCCCCGTCTCCTATAATTCACCCCTCCACTTT. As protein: CSARGPVSYNSPLHF.

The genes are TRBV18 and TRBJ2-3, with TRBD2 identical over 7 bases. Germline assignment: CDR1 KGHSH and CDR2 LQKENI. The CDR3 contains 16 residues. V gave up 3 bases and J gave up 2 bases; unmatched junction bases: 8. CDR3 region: CASSPGLRGITDTQYF. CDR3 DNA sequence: TGTGCCAGCTCACCGGGATTGCGGGGGATCACAGATACGCAGTATTTT.

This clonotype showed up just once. The CDR3: CASSEVSGGANEQFF. The CDR3 DNA is TGTGCCAGCAGTGAAGTTAGCGGGGGGGCCAATGAGCAGTTCTTC. The chain uses TRBV2 and TRBJ2-1, with TRBD2 matching over 11 bases. CDR1 is SNHLY, CDR2 FYNNEI, per germline. The CDR3 loop spans 15 amino acids. The J segment lost 6 bases and the V segment lost 1 base, leaving 2 bases of the junction unmatched.

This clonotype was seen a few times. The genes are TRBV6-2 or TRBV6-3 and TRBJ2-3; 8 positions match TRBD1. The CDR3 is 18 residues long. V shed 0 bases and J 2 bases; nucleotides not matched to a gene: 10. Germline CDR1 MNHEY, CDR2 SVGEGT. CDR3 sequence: CASSYSVQGAHPTDTQYF. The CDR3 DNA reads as TGTGCCAGCAGTTACTCAGTGCAGGGGGCCCACCCCACAGATACGCAGTATTTT.

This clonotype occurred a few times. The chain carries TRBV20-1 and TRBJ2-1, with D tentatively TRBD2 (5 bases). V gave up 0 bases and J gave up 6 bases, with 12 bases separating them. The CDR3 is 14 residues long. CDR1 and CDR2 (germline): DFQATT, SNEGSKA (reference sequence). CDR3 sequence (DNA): TGCAGTGCTAGAGATGGGCTAGCTGGCAATGAGCAGTTCTTC. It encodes CSARDGLAGNEQFF.

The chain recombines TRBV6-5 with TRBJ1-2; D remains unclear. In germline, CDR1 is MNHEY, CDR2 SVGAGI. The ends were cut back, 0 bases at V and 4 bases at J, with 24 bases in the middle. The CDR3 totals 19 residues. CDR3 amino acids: CASSYSSVAAELLLYGYTF. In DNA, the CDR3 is TGTGCCAGCAGTTACTCGAGTGTGGCGGCGGAACTACTCCTCTATGGCTACACCTTC.

The CDR3 region has the DNA TGCGCCAGCAGCCAAGTTGGGACAGCGATTTCTACAGATACGCAGTATTTT. Protein sequence: CASSQVGTAISTDTQYF. The V call is TRBV4-1, the J call TRBJ2-3; 7 bases map to TRBD1. Losses at the gene ends were 1 base for V and 3 bases for J; bases not matched to a gene: 10. Germline CDR1 MGHRA, CDR2 YSYEKL. The CDR3 contains 17 residues.

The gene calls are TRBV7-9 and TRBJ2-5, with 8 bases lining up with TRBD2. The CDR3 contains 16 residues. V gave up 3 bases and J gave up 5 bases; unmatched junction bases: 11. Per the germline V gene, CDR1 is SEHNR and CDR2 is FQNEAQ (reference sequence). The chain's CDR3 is CASSFADSGKFETQYF. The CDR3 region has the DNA TGTGCCAGCAGCTTCGCAGATAGCGGGAAATTCGAGACCCAGTACTTC.

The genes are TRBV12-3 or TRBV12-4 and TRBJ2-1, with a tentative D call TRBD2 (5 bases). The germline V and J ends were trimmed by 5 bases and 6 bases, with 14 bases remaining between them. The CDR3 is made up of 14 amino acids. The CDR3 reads CASSIQHEGNEQFF. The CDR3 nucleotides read TGTGCCAGCAGTATACAGCACGAGGGCAATGAGCAGTTCTTC.

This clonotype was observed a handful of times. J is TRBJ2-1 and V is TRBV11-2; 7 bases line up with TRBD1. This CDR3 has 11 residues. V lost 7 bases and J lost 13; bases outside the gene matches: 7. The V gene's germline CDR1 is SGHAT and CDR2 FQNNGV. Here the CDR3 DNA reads TGTGCCAGCAATGGGCCAGGGGGACAGTTCTTC. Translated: CASNGPGGQFF.

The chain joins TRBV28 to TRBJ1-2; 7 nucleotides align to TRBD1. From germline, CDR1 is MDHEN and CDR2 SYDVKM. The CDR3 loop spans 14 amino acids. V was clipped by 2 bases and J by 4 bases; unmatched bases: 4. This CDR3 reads CASSLRGQLYGYTF. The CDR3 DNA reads TGTGCCAGCAGTTTACGGGGACAGCTCTATGGCTACACCTTC.

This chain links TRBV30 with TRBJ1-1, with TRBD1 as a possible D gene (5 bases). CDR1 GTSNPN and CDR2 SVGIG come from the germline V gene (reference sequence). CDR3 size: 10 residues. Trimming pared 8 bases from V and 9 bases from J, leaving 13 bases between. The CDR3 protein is CAGDPLKAFF. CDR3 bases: TGTGCCGGGGACCCTTTGAAAGCTTTCTTT.

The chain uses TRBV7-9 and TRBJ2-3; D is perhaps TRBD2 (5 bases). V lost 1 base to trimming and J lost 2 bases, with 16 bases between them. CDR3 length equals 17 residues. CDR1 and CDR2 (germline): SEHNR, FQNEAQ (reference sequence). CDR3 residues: CASSLGLAIDLTDTQYF. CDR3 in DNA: TGTGCCAGCAGCTTAGGGTTAGCGATTGACCTCACAGATACGCAGTATTTT. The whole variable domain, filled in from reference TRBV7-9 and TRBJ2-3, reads DTGVSQNPRHKITKRGQNVTFRCDPISEHNRLYWYRQTLGQGPEFLTYFQNEAQLEKSRLLSDRFSAERPKGSFSTLEIQRTEQGDSAMYLCASSLGLAIDLTDTQYFGPGTRLTVL.

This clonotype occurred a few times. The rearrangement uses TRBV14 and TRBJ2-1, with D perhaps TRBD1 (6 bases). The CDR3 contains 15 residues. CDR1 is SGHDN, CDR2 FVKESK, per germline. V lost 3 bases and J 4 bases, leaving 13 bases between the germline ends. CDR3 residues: CASSHDGGLYNEQFF. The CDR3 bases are TGTGCCAGCAGCCATGATGGGGGCTTATACAATGAGCAGTTCTTC.

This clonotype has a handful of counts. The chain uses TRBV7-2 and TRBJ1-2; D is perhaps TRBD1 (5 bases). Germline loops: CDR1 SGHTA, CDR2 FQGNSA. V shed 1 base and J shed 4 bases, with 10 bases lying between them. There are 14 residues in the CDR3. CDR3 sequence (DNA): TGTGCCAGCAGCTTAGAAAGGACAAGCTATGGCTACACCTTC. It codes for CASSLERTSYGYTF.

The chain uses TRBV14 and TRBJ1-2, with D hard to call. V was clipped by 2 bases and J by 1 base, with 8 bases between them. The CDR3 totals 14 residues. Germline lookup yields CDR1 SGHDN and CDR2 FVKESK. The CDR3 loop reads CASSQSAVNYGYTF. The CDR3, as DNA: TGTGCCAGCAGCCAAAGTGCAGTTAACTATGGCTACACCTTC.

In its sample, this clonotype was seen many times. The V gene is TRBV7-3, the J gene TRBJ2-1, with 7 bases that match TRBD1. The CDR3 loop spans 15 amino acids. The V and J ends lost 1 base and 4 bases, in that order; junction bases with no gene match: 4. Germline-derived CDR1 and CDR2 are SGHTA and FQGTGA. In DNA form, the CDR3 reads TGTGCCAGCAGCTTAAACAGGGGTTTTTACAATGAGCAGTTCTTC. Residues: CASSLNRGFYNEQFF.

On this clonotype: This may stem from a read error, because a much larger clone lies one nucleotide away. The CDR3 sequence is CASSPTKPSTDTRYF. The CDR3 bases are TGTGCCAGCAGTCCAACGAAACCCTCCACAGATACGCGGTATTTT. The rearrangement joins TRBV12-3 or TRBV12-4 to TRBJ2-3; D remains ambiguous. The CDR3 is 15 residues long.

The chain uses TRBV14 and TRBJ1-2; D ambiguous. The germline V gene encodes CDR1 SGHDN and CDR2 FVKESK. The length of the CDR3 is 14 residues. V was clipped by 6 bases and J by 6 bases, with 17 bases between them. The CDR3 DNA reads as TGTGCCAGCAGTTTGGTCCCCCGAGCGGATGGCTACACCTTC. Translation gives CASSLVPRADGYTF.

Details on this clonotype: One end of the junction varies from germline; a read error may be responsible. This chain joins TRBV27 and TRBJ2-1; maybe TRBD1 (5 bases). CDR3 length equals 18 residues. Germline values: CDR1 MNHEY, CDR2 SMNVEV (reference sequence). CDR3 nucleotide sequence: TGTGCCAGCAGTTTATTAGACAGCCACCGCATCTCCTACAATGGGCAGTTCTTC. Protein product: CASSLLDSHRISYNGQFF.

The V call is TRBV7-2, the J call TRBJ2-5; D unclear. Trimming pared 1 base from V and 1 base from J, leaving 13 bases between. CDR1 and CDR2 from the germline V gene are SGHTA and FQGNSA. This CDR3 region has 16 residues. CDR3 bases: TGTGCCAGCAGCTTAGTCTCCGTCAGCTTCCAAGAGACCCAGTACTTC. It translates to CASSLVSVSFQETQYF.

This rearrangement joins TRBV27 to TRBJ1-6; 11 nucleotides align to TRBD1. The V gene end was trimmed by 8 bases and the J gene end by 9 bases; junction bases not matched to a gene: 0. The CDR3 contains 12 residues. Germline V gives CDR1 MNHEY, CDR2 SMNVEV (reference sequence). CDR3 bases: TGTGCCAGCGGGACAGGGGGTTCACCCCTCCACTTT. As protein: CASGTGGSPLHF.

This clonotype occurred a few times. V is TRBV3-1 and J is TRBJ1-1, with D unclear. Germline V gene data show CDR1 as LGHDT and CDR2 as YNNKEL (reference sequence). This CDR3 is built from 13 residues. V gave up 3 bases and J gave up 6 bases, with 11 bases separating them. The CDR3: CASSHELGSEAFF. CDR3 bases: TGTGCCAGCAGCCATGAATTGGGGTCTGAAGCTTTCTTT.

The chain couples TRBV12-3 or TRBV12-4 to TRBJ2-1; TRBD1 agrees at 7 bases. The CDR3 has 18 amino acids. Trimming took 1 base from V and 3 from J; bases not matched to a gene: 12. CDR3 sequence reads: CASSLVDRVSFGYNEQFF. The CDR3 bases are TGTGCCAGCAGTTTAGTTGACAGGGTGAGTTTTGGCTACAATGAGCAGTTCTTC.